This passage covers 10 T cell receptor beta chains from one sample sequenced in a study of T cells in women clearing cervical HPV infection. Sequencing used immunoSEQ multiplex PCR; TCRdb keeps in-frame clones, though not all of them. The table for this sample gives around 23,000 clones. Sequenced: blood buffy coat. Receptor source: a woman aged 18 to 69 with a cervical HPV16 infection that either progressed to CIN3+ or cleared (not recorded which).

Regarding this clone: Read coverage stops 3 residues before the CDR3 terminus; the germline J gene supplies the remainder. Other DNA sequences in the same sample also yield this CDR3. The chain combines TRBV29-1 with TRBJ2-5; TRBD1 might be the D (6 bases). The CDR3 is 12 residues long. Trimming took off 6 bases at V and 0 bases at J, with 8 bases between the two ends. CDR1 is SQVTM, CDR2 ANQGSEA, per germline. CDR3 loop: CSVRTDQETQYF. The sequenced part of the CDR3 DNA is TGCAGCGTCCGGACAGACCAAGAGACC.

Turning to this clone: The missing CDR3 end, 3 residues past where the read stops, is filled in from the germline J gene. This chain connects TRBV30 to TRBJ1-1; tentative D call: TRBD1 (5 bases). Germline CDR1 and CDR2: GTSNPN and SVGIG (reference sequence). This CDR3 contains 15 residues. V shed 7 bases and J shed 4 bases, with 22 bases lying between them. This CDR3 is CASSKPQSGGTEAFF. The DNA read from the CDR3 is TGTGCCTCCTCGAAACCGCAATCGGGGGGCACTGAA.

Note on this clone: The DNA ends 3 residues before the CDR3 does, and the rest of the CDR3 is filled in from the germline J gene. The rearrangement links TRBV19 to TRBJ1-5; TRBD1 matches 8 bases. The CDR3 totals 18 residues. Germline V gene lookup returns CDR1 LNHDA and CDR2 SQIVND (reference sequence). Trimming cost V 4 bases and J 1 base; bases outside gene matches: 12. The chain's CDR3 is CASSTRDRYIESNQPQHF. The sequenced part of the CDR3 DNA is TGTGCCAGTAGTACCCGGGACAGGTATATAGAAAGCAATCAGCCC.

CDR3 loop: CASSREVAYGYTF. Incomplete CDR3 DNA: TGTGCCAGCAGTAGAGAGGTAGCCTATGGC. The rearrangement joins TRBV6-2 or TRBV6-3 to TRBJ1-2; no clear D gene. The read ends 3 residues shy of where the CDR3 ends; the end is completed using the germline J gene. This CDR3 is built from 13 residues. Germline V lookup: CDR1 MNHEY, CDR2 SVGEGT. Trimming shortened V by 5 bases and J by 4 bases, and 11 bases separated the two germline ends.

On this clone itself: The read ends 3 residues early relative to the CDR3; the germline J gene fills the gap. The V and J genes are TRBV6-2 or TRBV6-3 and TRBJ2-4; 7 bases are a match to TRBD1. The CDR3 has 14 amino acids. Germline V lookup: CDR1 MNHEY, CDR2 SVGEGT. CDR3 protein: CASSRGSMGQPQYF. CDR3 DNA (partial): TGTGCCAGCAGCCGTGGAAGTATGGGACAGCCT.

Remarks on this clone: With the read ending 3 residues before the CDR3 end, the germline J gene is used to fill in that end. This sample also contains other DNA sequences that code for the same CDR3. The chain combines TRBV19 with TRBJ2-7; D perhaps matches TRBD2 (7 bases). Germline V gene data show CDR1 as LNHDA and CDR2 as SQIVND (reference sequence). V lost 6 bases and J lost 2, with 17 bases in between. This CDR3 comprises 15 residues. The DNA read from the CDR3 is TGTGCCAGTAGGCCCACGGGGGGCAAAACCTACGAG. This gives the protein CASRPTGGKTYE. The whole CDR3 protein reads CASRPTGGKTYEQYF.

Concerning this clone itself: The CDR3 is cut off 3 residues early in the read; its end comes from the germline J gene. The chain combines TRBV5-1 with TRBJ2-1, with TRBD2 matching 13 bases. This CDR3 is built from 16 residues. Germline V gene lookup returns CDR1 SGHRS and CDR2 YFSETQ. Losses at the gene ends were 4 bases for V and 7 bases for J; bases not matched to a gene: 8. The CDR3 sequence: CASSVTSGGATNEQFF. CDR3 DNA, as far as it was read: TGCGCCAGCAGCGTAACTAGCGGGGGGGCGACAAATGAG.

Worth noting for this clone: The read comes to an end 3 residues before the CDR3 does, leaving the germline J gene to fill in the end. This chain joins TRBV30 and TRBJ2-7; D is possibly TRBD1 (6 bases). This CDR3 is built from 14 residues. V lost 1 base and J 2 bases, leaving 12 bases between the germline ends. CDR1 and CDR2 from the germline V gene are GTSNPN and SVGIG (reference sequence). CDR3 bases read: TGTGCCTGGAGTGCAGGGGCGGGCGCCTACGAG. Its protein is CAWSAGAGAYE. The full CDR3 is CAWSAGAGAYEQYF.

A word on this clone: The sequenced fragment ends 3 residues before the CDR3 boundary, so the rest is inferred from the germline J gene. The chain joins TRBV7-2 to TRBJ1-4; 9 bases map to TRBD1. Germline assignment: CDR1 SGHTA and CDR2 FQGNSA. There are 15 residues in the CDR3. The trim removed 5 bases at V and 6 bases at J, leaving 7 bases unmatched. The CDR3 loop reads CASSLQRDRDEKLFF. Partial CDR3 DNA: TGTGCCAGCAGCCTCCAGCGGGACAGGGATGAAAAA. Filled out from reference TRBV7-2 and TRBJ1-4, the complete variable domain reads GAGVSQSPSNKVTEKGKDVELRCDPISGHTALYWYRQSLGQGLEFLIYFQGNSAPDKSGLPSDRFSAERTGGSVSTLTIQRTQQEDSAVYLCASSLQRDRDEKLFFGSGTQLSVL.

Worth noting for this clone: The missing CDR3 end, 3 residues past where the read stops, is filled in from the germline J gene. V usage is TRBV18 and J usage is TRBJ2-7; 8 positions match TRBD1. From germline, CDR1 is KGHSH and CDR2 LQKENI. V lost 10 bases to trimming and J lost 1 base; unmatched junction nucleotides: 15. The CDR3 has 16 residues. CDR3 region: CANSPYDRGFSYEQYF. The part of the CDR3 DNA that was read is TGTGCCAACTCGCCATACGACAGGGGATTTTCCTACGAG.